This entry is about one T cell receptor beta chain. This record belongs to a study of T cell responses to AZD1222 COVID-19 vaccine. The CDR3 loop spans 17 amino acids. Germline CDR1 and CDR2: SGHTA and FQGNSA. The germline V and J ends were trimmed by 3 bases and 0 bases, with 15 bases remaining between them. This table comes from immunoSEQ multiplex PCR, and its TCRdb copy is limited to in-frame clones, with some not included. The sample carries about 94,000 clones, around 91% recorded once. This receptor was taken from an adult in good health. The V call is TRBV7-2, the J call TRBJ1-5; possible D gene TRBD1, 5 bases. The input for sequencing was peripheral blood, taken on day 0 of AZD1222 vaccination. For the CDR3, the DNA is TGTGCCAGCAGCTTCGGCAGGGCGGGAGATAGCAATCAGCCCCAGCATTTT. This codes for CASSFGRAGDSNQPQHF.